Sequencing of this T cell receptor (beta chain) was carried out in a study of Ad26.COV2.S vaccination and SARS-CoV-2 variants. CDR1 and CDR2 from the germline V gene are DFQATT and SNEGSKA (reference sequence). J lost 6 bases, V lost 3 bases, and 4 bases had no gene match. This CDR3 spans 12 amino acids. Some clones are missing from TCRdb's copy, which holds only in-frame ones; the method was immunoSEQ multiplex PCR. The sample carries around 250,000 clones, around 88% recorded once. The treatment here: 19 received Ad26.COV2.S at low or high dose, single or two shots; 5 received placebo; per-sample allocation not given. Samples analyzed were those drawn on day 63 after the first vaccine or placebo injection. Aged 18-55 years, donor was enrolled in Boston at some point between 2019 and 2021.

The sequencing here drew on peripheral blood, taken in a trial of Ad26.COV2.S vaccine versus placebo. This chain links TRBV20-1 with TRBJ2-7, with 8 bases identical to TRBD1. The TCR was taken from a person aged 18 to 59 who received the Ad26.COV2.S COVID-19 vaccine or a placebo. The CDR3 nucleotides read TGCAGTGCTAGTCAGGGGGCGCGCGAGCAGTACTTC. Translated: CSASQGAREQYF.